This section outlines one TCR beta chain sequence together with its context. Its antigen is still unknown. Base-call qualities are not available, and no considerably larger clone is one nucleotide away. Sequencing of TCR beta CDR3 regions was performed at survey depth on the immunoSEQ platform. The QIAamp DNA micro kit was used to extract genomic DNA from every cultured and uncultured CD8+ T cell population. The authors' pipeline ran thus. Any sample with under 5,000 productive reads was excluded, and this exclusion removed about 6.5% of the roughly 75 cultures stimulated with HIV peptides. A MANAFEST web app trimmed sequences to CDR3 and removed nonproductive sequences, CDR3s under 5 amino acids, and those not starting C or ending F/W. To count as antigen-specific, a clonotype had to be expanded in at least 2 of 3 replicates compared with the no-peptide control at FDR 0.01, and only within one epitope family. In addition, a specific clonotype needed a frequency at least fivefold higher than in wells stimulated with peptides from other epitope families. TCRdb mirrors the immuneACCESS table, restricted to in-frame sequences. Some clones are absent from its copies; in checked studies, under half trace to an unresolved V gene, and the reason for the others is unknown. That table is the source of V, J and clone size, and D and trimming were worked out from the DNA. The sample table holds roughly 2,700 clones, of which around 67% were seen once. Under 55% of the sample is taken by the ten largest.

The trim is 0 bases for V and 4 bases for J, with a gap of 4 bases between the germline ends. The CDR3, from cysteine to phenylalanine, totals 13 residues. The DNA shown is the 39-base CDR3, in frame from base 1. As encoded in the germline V gene, CDR1 is LGHNA while CDR2 is YNFKEQ. The sample originates from a study of CD8 T cell repertoires and HIV-1 epitope variants (TCRdb year 2020). Concerning the study at large: In separate culture wells, T cells were stimulated with each of twenty-five peptides that represented autologous and known Gag and Nef epitope variants. A CMV, EBV and flu peptide pool, the Ebola AY9 epitope as negative control, and a no-peptide well were included as control conditions. A total of 80 to 95 T cell cultures were run, with each culture condition performed in triplicate except for one peptide, which was performed in duplicate. Three Gag epitope families and Nef HW9 and YT9 were included among the tested epitopes. T cells were enriched with the EasySep Human T Cell Enrichment Kit and co-cultured with equal numbers of autologous T cell-negative cells as antigen-presenting cells. An aliquot of 1M T cells was set aside as an uncultured baseline condition, separate from the approximately 85 T cell cultures. The cultures were grown for about ten days in IMDM with gentamicin, and half of the media was changed on days 3 and 7 with IL-2, IL-7 and IL-15 added. Results and caveats for the whole study, not just this receptor: Roughly 5 clonotypes recognized the Nef KF9 family and one clonotype recognized the HW9 family, while no responses to the TAALDMSHF plasma variant were seen. Only TCR beta chains were identified by the assay, and proliferation to antigen, not T cell function or cytokine profile, was indicated. The study identified nine antigen-specific TCR beta clonotypes, more than five of which appeared to be cross-reactive for autologous or known escape epitope variants.

The EasySep Human CD8+ T Cell Enrichment Kit was used on day 10 to isolate CD8+ T cells from every culture. The specimen sequenced was cultured CD8+ T cells derived from PBMCs. The receptor was derived from a male donor with HIV. This chain is built from TRBV4-2 and TRBJ1-3; the D gene remains uncertain. The nucleotide sequence is TGTGCCAGCAGCCAAGATGGCGGAAACACCATATATTTT. It encodes CASSQDGGNTIYF.